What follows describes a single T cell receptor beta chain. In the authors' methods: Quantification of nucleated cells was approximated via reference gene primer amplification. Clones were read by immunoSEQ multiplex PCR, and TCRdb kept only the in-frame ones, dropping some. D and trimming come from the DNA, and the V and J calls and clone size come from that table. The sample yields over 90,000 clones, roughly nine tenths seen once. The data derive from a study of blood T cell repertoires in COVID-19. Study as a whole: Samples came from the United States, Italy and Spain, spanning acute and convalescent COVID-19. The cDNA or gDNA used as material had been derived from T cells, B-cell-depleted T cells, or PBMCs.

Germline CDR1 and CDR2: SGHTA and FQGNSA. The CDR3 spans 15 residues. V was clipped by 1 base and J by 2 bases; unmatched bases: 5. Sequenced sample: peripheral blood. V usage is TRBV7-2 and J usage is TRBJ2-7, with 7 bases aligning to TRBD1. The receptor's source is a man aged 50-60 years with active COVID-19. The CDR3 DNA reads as TGTGCCAGCAGCTTAGAGGACAGGTCAGCCTACGAGCAGTACTTC. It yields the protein CASSLEDRSAYEQYF. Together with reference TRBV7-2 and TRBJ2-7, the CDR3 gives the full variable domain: GAGVSQSPSNKVTEKGKDVELRCDPISGHTALYWYRQSLGQGLEFLIYFQGNSAPDKSGLPSDRFSAERTGGSVSTLTIQRTQQEDSAVYLCASSLEDRSAYEQYFGPGTRLTVT.